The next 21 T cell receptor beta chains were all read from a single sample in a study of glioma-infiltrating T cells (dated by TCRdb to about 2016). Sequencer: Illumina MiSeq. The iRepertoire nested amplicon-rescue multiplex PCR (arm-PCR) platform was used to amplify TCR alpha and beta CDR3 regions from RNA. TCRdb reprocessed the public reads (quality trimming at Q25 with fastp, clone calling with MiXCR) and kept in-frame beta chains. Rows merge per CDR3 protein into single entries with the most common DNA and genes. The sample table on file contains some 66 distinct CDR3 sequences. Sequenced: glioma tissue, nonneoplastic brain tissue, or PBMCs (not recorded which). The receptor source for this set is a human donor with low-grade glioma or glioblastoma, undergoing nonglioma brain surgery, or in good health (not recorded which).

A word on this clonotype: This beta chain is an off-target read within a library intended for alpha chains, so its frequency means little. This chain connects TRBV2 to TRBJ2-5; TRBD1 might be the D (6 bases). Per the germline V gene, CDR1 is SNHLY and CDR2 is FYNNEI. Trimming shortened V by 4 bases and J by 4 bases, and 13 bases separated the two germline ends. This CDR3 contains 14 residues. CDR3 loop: CASSVGTGIETQYF. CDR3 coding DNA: TGTGCCAGCAGTGTTGGTACAGGGATAGAGACCCAGTACTTC.

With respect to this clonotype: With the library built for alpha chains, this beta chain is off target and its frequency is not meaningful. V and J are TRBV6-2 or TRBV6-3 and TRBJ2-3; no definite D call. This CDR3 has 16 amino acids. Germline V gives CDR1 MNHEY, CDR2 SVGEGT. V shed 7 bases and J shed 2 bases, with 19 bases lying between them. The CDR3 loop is CASTPRWAENTDTQYF. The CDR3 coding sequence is TGTGCCAGCACCCCTCGATGGGCTGAGAACACAGATACGCAGTATTTT.

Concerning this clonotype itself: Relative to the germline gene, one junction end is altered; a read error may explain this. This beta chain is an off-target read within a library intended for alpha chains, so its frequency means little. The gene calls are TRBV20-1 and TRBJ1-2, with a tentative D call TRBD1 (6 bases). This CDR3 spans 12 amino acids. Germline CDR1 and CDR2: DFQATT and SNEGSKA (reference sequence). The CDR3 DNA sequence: TGCAGTGCTGTACAGGGTAACGATGGCTACACCTTC. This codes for CSAVQGNDGYTF.

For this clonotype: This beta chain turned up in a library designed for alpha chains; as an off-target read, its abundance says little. Here the CDR3 reads CASNRANEQFF. The CDR3 nucleotides are TGTGCCAGTAACAGAGCCAATGAGCAGTTCTTC. This rearrangement joins TRBV27 to TRBJ2-1, with D uncertain. This CDR3 has 11 amino acids. V gave up 9 bases and J gave up 6 bases, with 9 bases separating them. Germline V lookup: CDR1 MNHEY, CDR2 SMNVEV (reference sequence).

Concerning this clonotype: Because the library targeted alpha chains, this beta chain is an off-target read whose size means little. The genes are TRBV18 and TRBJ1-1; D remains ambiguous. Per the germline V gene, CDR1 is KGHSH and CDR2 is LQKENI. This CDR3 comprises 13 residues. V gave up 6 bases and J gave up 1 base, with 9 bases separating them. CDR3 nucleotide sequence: TGTGCCAGCTCGACGGGAGGGAACACTGAAGCTTTCTTT. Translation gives CASSTGGNTEAFF.

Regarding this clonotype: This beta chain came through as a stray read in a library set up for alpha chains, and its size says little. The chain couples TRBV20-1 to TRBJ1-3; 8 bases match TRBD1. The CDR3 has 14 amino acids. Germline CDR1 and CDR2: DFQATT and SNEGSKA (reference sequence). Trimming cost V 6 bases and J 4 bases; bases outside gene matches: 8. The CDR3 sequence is CSAEDRGAGNTIYF. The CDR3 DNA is TGCAGTGCAGAAGACAGGGGAGCCGGAAACACCATATATTTT.

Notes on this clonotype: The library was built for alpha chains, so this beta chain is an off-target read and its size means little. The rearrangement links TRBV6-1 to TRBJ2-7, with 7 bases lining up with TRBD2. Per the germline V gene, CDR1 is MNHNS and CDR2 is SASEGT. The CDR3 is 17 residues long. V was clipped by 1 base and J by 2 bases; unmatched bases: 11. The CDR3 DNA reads TGTGCCAGCAGTGAAGGGTTTGGGGCTAGCGGCCCCTACGAGCAGTACTTC. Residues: CASSEGFGASGPYEQYF.

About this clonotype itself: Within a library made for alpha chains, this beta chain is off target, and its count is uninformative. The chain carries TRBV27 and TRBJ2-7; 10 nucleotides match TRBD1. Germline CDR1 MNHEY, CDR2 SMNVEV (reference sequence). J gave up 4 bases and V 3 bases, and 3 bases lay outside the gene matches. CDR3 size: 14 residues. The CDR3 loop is CASSLGQGIYEQYF. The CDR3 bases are TGTGCCAGCAGTTTGGGACAGGGGATTTACGAGCAGTACTTC.

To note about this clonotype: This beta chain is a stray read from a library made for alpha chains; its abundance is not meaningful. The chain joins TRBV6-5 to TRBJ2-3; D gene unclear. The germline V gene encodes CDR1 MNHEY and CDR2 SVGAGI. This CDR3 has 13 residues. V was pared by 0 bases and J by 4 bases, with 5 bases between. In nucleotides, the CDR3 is TGTGCCAGCAGTTACTCGTTCCCAGATACGCAGTATTTT. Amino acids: CASSYSFPDTQYF.

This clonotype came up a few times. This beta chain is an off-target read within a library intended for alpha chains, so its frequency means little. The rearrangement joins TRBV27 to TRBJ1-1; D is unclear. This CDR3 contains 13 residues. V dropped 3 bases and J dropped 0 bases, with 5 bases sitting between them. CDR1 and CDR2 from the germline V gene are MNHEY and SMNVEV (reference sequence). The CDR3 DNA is TGTGCCAGCAGTTTGTACGTGAACACTGAAGCTTTCTTT. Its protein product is CASSLYVNTEAFF.

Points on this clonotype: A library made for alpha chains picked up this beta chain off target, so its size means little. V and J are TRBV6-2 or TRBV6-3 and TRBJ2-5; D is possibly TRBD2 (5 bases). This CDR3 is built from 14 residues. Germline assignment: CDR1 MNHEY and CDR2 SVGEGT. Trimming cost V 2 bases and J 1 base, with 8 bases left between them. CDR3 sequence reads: CASSYRLAQETQYF. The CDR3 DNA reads TGTGCCAGCAGTTACAGGCTAGCCCAAGAGACCCAGTACTTC.

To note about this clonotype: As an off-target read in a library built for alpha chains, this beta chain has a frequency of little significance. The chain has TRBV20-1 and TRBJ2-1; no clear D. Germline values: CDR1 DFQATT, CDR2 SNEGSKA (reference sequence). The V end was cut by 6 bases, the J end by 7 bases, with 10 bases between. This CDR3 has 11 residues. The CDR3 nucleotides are TGCAGTGCCAGGTCGATGAATGAGCAGTTCTTC. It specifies CSARSMNEQFF.

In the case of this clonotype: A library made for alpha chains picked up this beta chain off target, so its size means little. The CDR3 loop is CASSYSLGGEQFF. CDR3 bases: TGTGCCAGCAGTTACTCGTTAGGGGGTGAGCAGTTCTTC. V usage is TRBV6-2 or TRBV6-3 and J usage is TRBJ2-1; D may be TRBD1 (6 bases). The ends were cut back, 0 bases at V and 9 bases at J, with 9 bases in the middle. Germline CDR1 is MNHEY and CDR2 is SVGEGT. The length of the CDR3 is 13 residues.

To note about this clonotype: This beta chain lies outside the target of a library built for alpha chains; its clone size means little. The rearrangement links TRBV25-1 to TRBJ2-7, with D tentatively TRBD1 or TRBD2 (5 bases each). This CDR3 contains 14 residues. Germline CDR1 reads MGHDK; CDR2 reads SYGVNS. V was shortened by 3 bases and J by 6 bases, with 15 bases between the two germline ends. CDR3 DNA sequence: TGTGCCAGCAGTGAGGGGGTACTACAGCGCGAGCAGTACTTC. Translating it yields CASSEGVLQREQYF.

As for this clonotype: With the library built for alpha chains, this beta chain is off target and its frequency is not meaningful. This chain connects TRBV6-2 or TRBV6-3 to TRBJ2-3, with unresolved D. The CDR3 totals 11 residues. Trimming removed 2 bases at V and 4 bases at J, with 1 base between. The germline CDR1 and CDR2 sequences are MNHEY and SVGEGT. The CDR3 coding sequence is TGTGCCAGCAGTTACCCAGATACGCAGTATTTT. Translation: CASSYPDTQYF.

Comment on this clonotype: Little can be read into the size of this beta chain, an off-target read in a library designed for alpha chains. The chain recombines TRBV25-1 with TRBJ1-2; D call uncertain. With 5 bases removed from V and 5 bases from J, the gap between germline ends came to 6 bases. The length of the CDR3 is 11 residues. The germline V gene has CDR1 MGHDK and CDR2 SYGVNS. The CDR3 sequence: CASSYGYGYTF. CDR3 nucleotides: TGTGCCAGCAGTTACGGGTATGGCTACACCTTC.

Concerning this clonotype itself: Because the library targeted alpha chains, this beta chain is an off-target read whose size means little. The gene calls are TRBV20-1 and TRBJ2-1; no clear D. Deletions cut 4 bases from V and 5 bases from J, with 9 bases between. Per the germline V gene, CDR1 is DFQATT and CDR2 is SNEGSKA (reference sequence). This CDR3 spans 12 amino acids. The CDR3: CSAIWLDNEQFF. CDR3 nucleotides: TGCAGTGCTATTTGGCTCGACAATGAGCAGTTCTTC.

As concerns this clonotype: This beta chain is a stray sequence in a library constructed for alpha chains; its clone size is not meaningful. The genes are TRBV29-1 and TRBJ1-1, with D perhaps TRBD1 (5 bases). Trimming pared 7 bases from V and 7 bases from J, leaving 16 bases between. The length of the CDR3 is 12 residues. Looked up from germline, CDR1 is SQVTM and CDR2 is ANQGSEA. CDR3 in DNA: TGCAGCGCCGATACAGGTGCCAGTGAAGCTTTCTTT. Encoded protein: CSADTGASEAFF.

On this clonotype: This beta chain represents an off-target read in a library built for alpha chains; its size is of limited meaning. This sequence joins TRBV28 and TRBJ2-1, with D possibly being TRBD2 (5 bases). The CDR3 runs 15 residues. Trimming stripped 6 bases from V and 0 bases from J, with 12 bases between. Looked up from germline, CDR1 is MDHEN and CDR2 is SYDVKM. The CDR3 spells CASSRGISSYNEQFF. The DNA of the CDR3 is TGTGCCAGCAGCCGAGGGATTTCCTCCTACAATGAGCAGTTCTTC.

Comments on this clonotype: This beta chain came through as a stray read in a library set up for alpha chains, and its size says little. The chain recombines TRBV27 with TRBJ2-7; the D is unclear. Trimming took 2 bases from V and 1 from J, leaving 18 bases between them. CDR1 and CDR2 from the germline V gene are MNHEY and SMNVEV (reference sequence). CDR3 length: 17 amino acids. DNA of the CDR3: TGTGCCAGCAGTTTAGGTGGGATGGGTGACGGTTCCTACGAGCAGTACTTC. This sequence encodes CASSLGGMGDGSYEQYF.

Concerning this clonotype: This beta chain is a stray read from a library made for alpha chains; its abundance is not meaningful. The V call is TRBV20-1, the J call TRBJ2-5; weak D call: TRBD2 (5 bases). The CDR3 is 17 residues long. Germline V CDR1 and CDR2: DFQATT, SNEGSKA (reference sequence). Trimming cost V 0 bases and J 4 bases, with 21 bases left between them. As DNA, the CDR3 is TGCAGTGCTAGAGATCCTGACGGGGATTGGACGCGAGAGACCCAGTACTTC. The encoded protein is CSARDPDGDWTRETQYF.